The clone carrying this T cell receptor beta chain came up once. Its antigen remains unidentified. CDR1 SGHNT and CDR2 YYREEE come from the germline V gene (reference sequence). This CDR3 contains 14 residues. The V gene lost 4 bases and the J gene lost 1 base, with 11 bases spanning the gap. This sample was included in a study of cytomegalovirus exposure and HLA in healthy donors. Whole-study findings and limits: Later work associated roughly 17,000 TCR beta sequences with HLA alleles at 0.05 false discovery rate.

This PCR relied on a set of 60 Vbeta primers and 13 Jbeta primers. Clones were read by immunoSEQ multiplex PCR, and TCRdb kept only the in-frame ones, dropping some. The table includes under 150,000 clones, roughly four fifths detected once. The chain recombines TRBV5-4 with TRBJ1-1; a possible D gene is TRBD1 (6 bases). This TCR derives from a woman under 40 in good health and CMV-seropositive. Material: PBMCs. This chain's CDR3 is CASSDRQANTEAFF. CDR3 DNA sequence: TGTGCCAGCAGCGACAGACAGGCGAACACTGAAGCTTTCTTT. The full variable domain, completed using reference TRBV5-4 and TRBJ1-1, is ETGVTQSPTHLIKTRGQQVTLRCSSQSGHNTVSWYQQALGQGPQFIFQYYREEENGRGNFPPRFSGLQFPNYSSELNVNALELDDSALYLCASSDRQANTEAFFGQGTRLTVV.